The next 19 T cell receptor beta chains were all read from a single sample in a study of OX40 agonist ivuxolimab in advanced cancers. Profiling relied on immunoSEQ multiplex PCR, and the TCRdb table lists in-frame clones only, not all of them. The sample shows 25,000 to 35,000 clones, 85% of them seen only once. Sequences were derived from CD4+ or CD8+ T cells sorted from blood, sampled in a trial of the OX40 agonist ivuxolimab. These receptors all stem from an adult with an advanced solid tumor such as melanoma, head and neck, liver or kidney cancer.

The J gene is TRBJ2-3, the V gene TRBV19, with D possibly matching TRBD2 (5 bases). Germline V gene lookup returns CDR1 LNHDA and CDR2 SQIVND (reference sequence). The CDR3 contains 17 residues. The V gene lost 0 bases and the J gene lost 0 bases, with 13 bases spanning the gap. CDR3 DNA: TGTGCCAGTAGTATAGAGTCGGGGTGGATTAGCACAGATACGCAGTATTTT. Amino acid sequence: CASSIESGWISTDTQYF.

V gene TRBV7-9 combines with J gene TRBJ1-4; weak D call: TRBD1 (6 bases). The CDR3 loop spans 14 amino acids. Germline lookup yields CDR1 SEHNR and CDR2 FQNEAQ (reference sequence). Trimming stripped 5 bases from V and 8 bases from J, with 15 bases between. In DNA form, the CDR3 reads TGTGCCAGCAGCCAGGGGCTACTCGGGGAAAAACTGTTTTTT. Translated: CASSQGLLGEKLFF.

The J gene is TRBJ2-1, the V gene TRBV4-1; TRBD2 matches 11 bases. CDR1 and CDR2 (germline): MGHRA, YSYEKL. V dropped 0 bases and J dropped 6; count of bases not matched to a gene: 7. This CDR3 is built from 17 residues. CDR3 DNA sequence: TGCGCCAGCAGCCAAGAAGGAACTAGCGGGGGAACCAATGAGCAGTTCTTC. Translating gives CASSQEGTSGGTNEQFF.

This clone appeared a few times. The J gene is TRBJ2-7, the V gene TRBV5-5, with D perhaps TRBD2 (5 bases). Germline CDR1 is SGHKS and CDR2 is YYEKEE (reference sequence). Trimming cost V 6 bases and J 4 bases, with 11 bases left between them. This CDR3 has 12 amino acids. CDR3 residues: CASTSGGYEQYF. The CDR3 DNA reads as TGTGCCAGCACCTCCGGAGGATACGAGCAGTACTTC.

The chain carries TRBV7-9 and TRBJ2-7, with D uncertain. CDR1 and CDR2 from the germline V gene are SEHNR and FQNEAQ (reference sequence). Trimming removed 6 bases at V and 6 bases at J, with 12 bases between. CDR3 length: 12 residues. The CDR3: CASRPLGREQYF. The CDR3 DNA is TGTGCCAGCAGACCGCTAGGGCGCGAGCAGTACTTC.

Regarding this clone: Other DNA sequences in the sample encode the same CDR3. This chain uses TRBV5-1 with TRBJ1-3, with D possibly being TRBD1 (6 bases). The CDR3 totals 15 residues. Deletions cut 3 bases from V and 0 bases from J, with 10 bases between. Per the germline V gene, CDR1 is SGHRS and CDR2 is YFSETQ. Here the CDR3 DNA reads TGCGCCAGCAGCTGGGACACCTCCTCTGGAAACACCATATATTTT. It encodes CASSWDTSSGNTIYF.

This clone has just one count. The genes are TRBV9 and TRBJ2-7; 7 nucleotides align to TRBD1. The germline V gene has CDR1 SGDLS and CDR2 YYNGEE. With 3 bases clipped from V and 1 base from J, the junction kept 13 bases outside the gene matches. CDR3 length: 17 residues. For the CDR3, the DNA is TGTGCCAGCAGCGAGGGGCCAGTCGGGACAGCTTCCTACGAGCAGTACTTC. Translation gives CASSEGPVGTASYEQYF. Variable domain in full (rest from reference TRBV9 and TRBJ2-7): DSGVTQTPKHLITATGQRVTLRCSPRSGDLSVYWYQQSLDQGLQFLIQYYNGEERAKGNILERFSAQQFPDLHSELNLSSLELGDSALYFCASSEGPVGTASYEQYFGPGTRLTVT.

This clone was observed once. The rearrangement joins TRBV5-1 to TRBJ2-5; D is ambiguous. CDR3 size: 13 residues. Germline CDR1 reads SGHRS; CDR2 reads YFSETQ. V lost 0 bases and J 5 bases, leaving 8 bases between the germline ends. CDR3 DNA: TGCGCCAGCAGCTTGGGCCAGTGGGAGACCCAGTACTTC. It specifies CASSLGQWETQYF.

CDR3 in DNA: TGTGCCAGCACGAGTCAGGGGGGGGAGCAGTACTTC. Protein sequence: CASTSQGGEQYF. The V call is TRBV4-2, the J call TRBJ2-7; D might be TRBD1 or TRBD2, each matching 7 bases. V lost 7 bases and J 7 bases, leaving 14 bases between the germline ends. Germline loops: CDR1 LGHNA, CDR2 YNFKEQ. CDR3 length: 12 amino acids.

This sequence joins TRBV29-1 and TRBJ2-7; 8 bases agree with TRBD1. Trimming took 1 base from V and 1 from J; bases not matched to a gene: 3. The CDR3 spans 14 residues. The germline V gene has CDR1 SQVTM and CDR2 ANQGSEA. CDR3 nucleotide sequence: TGCAGCGTTGAAGGGAGGGACAGGTCCTACGAGCAGTACTTC. Residues: CSVEGRDRSYEQYF.

The chain joins TRBV9 to TRBJ2-7; D perhaps matches TRBD1 (5 bases). This CDR3 comprises 15 residues. Germline V gene lookup returns CDR1 SGDLS and CDR2 YYNGEE. Trimming stripped 4 bases from V and 1 base from J, with 15 bases between. The chain's CDR3 is CASSLGQGRSYEQYF. CDR3 DNA sequence: TGTGCCAGCAGCCTAGGGCAGGGCCGTTCCTACGAGCAGTACTTC.

This clone came up a few times. CDR3 nucleotides: TGTGCCAGCATGTTTAGTGGGGGAGATCAGCCCCAGCATTTT. This gives the protein CASMFSGGDQPQHF. The chain recombines TRBV7-9 with TRBJ1-5; D may be TRBD1 (5 bases). The germline V gene encodes CDR1 SEHNR and CDR2 FQNEAQ (reference sequence). V was shortened by 7 bases and J by 5 bases, with 15 bases between the two germline ends. The CDR3 has 14 residues. Full variable domain (outside the CDR3, taken from reference TRBV7-9 and TRBJ1-5): DTGVSQNPRHKITKRGQNVTFRCDPISEHNRLYWYRQTLGQGPEFLTYFQNEAQLEKSRLLSDRFSAERPKGSFSTLEIQRTEQGDSAMYLCASMFSGGDQPQHFGDGTRLSIL.

The rearrangement uses TRBV5-4 and TRBJ1-4; unclear D gene. V lost 0 bases to trimming and J lost 2 bases, with 14 bases between them. The germline V gene has CDR1 SGHNT and CDR2 YYREEE (reference sequence). CDR3 length equals 17 residues. The CDR3 region is CASSLEDGLPTNEKLFF. For the CDR3, the DNA is TGTGCCAGCAGCTTGGAGGACGGACTACCTACTAATGAAAAACTGTTTTTT.

The chain couples TRBV4-1 to TRBJ1-2; 9 nucleotides match TRBD1. The CDR3 covers 15 residues. The V and J ends lost 3 bases and 0 bases, in that order; junction bases with no gene match: 2. The V gene's germline CDR1 is MGHRA and CDR2 YSYEKL. For the CDR3, the DNA is TGCGCCAGCAGCCAGGGGACAGGGCCTAACTATGGCTACACCTTC. The encoded protein is CASSQGTGPNYGYTF.

The J gene is TRBJ2-5, the V gene TRBV15; D possibly corresponds to TRBD1 (6 bases). Between the trimmed V and J ends, which lost 0 bases and 4 bases, there was a span of 12 bases. This CDR3 comprises 15 residues. From germline, CDR1 is LNHNV and CDR2 YYDKDF (reference sequence). CDR3 loop: CATSRDEGVRETQYF. CDR3 sequence (DNA): TGTGCCACCAGCAGAGATGAGGGGGTCAGAGAGACCCAGTACTTC. Full variable domain (missing parts from reference TRBV15 and TRBJ2-5): DAMVIQNPRYQVTQFGKPVTLSCSQTLNHNVMYWYQQKSSQAPKLLFHYYDKDFNNEADTPDNFQSRRPNTSFCFLDIRSPGLGDTAMYLCATSRDEGVRETQYFGPGTRLLVL.

The chain combines TRBV27 with TRBJ1-1; 11 nucleotides agree with TRBD1. The CDR3 length is 12 residues. J was trimmed by 6 bases and V by 8 bases; bases with no gene match: 2. CDR1 and CDR2 (germline): MNHEY, SMNVEV (reference sequence). As DNA, the CDR3 is TGTGCCAGCTCGGGACAGGGGGCTGAAGCTTTCTTT. It specifies CASSGQGAEAFF.

The V gene is TRBV9, the J gene TRBJ2-5; D is unresolved. The V gene lost 2 bases and the J gene lost 3 bases, with 8 bases spanning the gap. CDR3 length: 13 amino acids. The germline CDR1 and CDR2 sequences are SGDLS and YYNGEE. The CDR3: CASSVGSEETQYF. As DNA, the CDR3 is TGTGCCAGCAGCGTGGGCAGCGAAGAGACCCAGTACTTC.

This chain connects TRBV30 to TRBJ2-5; D possibly corresponds to TRBD1 (8 bases). V lost 5 bases, J lost 2 bases, and 15 bases lay in between. CDR1 and CDR2 (germline): GTSNPN, SVGIG (reference sequence). The CDR3 is made up of 14 amino acids. The chain's CDR3 is CAWPPQGGQETQYF. In DNA, the CDR3 is TGTGCCTGGCCCCCACAGGGGGGGCAAGAGACCCAGTACTTC.

This chain uses TRBV6-6 with TRBJ2-7; 8 nucleotides line up with TRBD2. The trim removed 4 bases at V and 5 bases at J, leaving 10 bases unmatched. Germline CDR1 and CDR2: MNHNY and SVGAGI (reference sequence). The CDR3 sequence is 15 residues long. CDR3 DNA: TGTGCCAGCAGTTCCACCCGGGGGGGCAGGCACGAGCAGTACTTC. It encodes CASSSTRGGRHEQYF.